This TCR beta chain was recovered during a study of cytomegalovirus exposure and HLA in healthy donors. This CDR3 region has 12 residues. The V and J ends lost 7 bases and 5 bases respectively, with 11 bases between them. Per the germline V gene, CDR1 is MNHNS and CDR2 is SASEGT. Researchers ran the PCR with 60 Vbeta and 13 Jbeta primers. The method was immunoSEQ multiplex PCR; TCRdb's version includes in-frame clones alone and lacks a portion of them. The sample shows about 120,000 clones, under 80% of them seen only once. The TCR sequence derives from a man in his sixties in good health and CMV-seropositive. Sequenced input: PBMCs. The rearrangement links TRBV6-1 to TRBJ1-1; D unresolved. CDR3 region: CASKWVGTEAFF. The CDR3 nucleotides are TGTGCCAGCAAGTGGGTCGGGACTGAAGCTTTCTTT.